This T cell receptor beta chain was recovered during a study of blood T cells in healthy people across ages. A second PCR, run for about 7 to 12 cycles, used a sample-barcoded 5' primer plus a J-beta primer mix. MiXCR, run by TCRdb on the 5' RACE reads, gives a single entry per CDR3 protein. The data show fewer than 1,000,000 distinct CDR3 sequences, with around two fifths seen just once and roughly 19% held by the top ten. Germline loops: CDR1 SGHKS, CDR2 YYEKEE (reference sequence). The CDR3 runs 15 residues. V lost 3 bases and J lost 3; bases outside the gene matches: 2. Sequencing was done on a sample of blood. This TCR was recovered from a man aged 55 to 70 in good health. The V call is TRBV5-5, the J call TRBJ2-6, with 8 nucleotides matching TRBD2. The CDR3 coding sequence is TGTGCCAGCAGCTCCCTAGCGGGTGGGGCCAACGTCCTGACTTTC. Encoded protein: CASSSLAGGANVLTF.